The 17 T cell receptor beta chains presented below share a single source sample, sequenced in a study of CD8+CD57+ T cells in acquired aplastic anemia. TCR beta VDJ and CDR3 profiling used genomic DNA as template. TCRdb ran MiXCR on the reads and lists one entry per CDR3 protein. The profile shows some 410,000 distinct CDR3 sequences, 60% to 80% of them singletons. Sample: sorted CD4+, CD8+, or CD8+CD57+ T cells (not recorded which) from PBMCs. These receptors were taken from a human donor in good health, serving as a control.

The chain couples TRBV12-3 or TRBV12-4 to TRBJ2-7; 8 nucleotides agree with TRBD2. This CDR3 region has 15 residues. Trimming at V came to 5 bases and at J to 0 bases, leaving 6 bases not matched to a gene. DNA of the CDR3: TGTGCCAGCAGTGCACTAGCGGAGAGCTCCTACGAGCAGTACTTC. It encodes CASSALAESSYEQYF.

This clonotype was seen just once. V is TRBV5-1 and J is TRBJ1-1, with D perhaps TRBD1 (6 bases). Germline values: CDR1 SGHRS, CDR2 YFSETQ. The CDR3 is 15 amino acids. Trimming removed 4 bases from V and 4 bases from J, with 17 bases in between. The DNA of the CDR3 is TGCGCCAGCAGCGCGGAGGGGGGGCTAGGCACTGAAGCTTTCTTT. Amino acids: CASSAEGGLGTEAFF.

On this clonotype itself: As the CDR3 is not closed by the conserved phenylalanine or tryptophan, this likely results from a read error. The limits of the CDR3 on the DNA are not certain, so only TCRdb's listed CDR3 is given. The gene calls are TRBV15 and TRBJ1-2. The CDR3 is 13 amino acids long, termini counted. The germline gives CDR1 LNHNV, CDR2 YYDKDF (reference sequence). This CDR3 reads CATSREVGYTDRA.

This clonotype was found once. The chain is built from TRBV7-9 and TRBJ1-1, with D possibly matching TRBD1 (6 bases). V was cut by 11 bases and J by 7 bases, with 20 bases left in between. CDR3 length: 13 amino acids. Per the germline V gene, CDR1 is SEHNR and CDR2 is FQNEAQ (reference sequence). The CDR3 sequence is CAWSVDRRGEAFF. CDR3 nucleotide sequence: TGTGCCTGGAGTGTCGACAGGAGGGGTGAAGCTTTCTTT.

This clonotype was observed once. V usage is TRBV7-2 and J usage is TRBJ2-3; D is unclear. Germline CDR1 SGHTA, CDR2 FQGNSA. The CDR3 runs 14 residues. Trimming shortened V by 5 bases and J by 4 bases, and 13 bases separated the two germline ends. The CDR3 loop reads CASSLVGLADTQYF. The CDR3 DNA follows: TGTGCCAGCAGCCTGGTAGGGCTGGCAGATACGCAGTATTTT.

The chain combines TRBV11-3 with TRBJ2-7; no clear D. The end of the DNA aligns better with TRBJ2-1, so the J call may be wrong. This CDR3 region has 13 residues. The germline V gene encodes CDR1 SGHNT and CDR2 YENEEA. This CDR3 is CASSLGQDNEQFF. As DNA, the CDR3 is TGTGCCAGCAGCCTAGGTCAGGACAATGAGCAGTTCTTC.

This clonotype was counted a single time. The chain is built from TRBV6-2 or TRBV6-3 and TRBJ2-7; 7 bases match TRBD1. The CDR3 contains 17 residues. Germline V CDR1 and CDR2: MNHEY, SVGEGT. Trimming cost V 6 bases and J 3 bases; bases outside gene matches: 17. This CDR3 is CASRYPSQDRANYEQYF. In DNA, the CDR3 is TGTGCCAGCAGATACCCCTCCCAAGACAGGGCGAACTACGAGCAGTACTTC.

Notes on this clonotype: The junction departs from germline at one end; a sequencing error may be responsible. The chain links TRBV5-1 to TRBJ1-6, with D unresolved. Germline lookup yields CDR1 SGHRS and CDR2 YFSETQ. The length of the CDR3 is 14 residues. The CDR3 DNA reads TGTGCCAGCAGTACCCCAACAGATTTGGCACCCCTCCACTTT. Its protein product is CASSTPTDLAPLHF.

This clonotype appeared once. Given the absence of the conserved phenylalanine or tryptophan at the CDR3 end, a read error is likely. It is unclear where the CDR3 begins or ends on the DNA, so no DNA is shown, and the CDR3 is as TCRdb lists it. The chain employs TRBV10-3 and TRBJ2-7; the DNA was not compared with TRBD1, the D call given in the table. Germline V CDR1 and CDR2: ENHRY, SYGVKD. The CDR3 extends over 13 residues, inclusive of both ends. CDR3 in amino acids: CAISDRGTVPTSS.

In this sample, this clonotype turned up once. The chain is built from TRBV7-9 and TRBJ1-2, with D hard to call. V dropped 3 bases and J dropped 11 bases, with 25 bases sitting between them. CDR3 length: 16 amino acids. Germline CDR1 reads SEHNR; CDR2 reads FQNEAQ (reference sequence). CDR3: CASSFRSHGTSSTYTF. DNA for the CDR3: TGTGCCAGCAGCTTCCGGTCCCACGGTACGAGCAGTACTTACACCTTC.

The V gene is TRBV24-1, the J gene TRBJ1-5; the D gene is possibly TRBD1 (5 bases). Germline V gene data show CDR1 as KGHDR and CDR2 as SFDVKD. The CDR3 consists of 13 residues. The ends were cut back, 1 base at V and 7 bases at J, with 7 bases in the middle. The CDR3 here is CATSDFSGQPQHF. The CDR3 region has the DNA TGTGCCACCAGTGATTTCTCAGGGCAGCCCCAGCATTTT.

This sequence joins TRBV9 and TRBJ2-7; maybe TRBD1 (8 bases). Between the trimmed V and J ends, which lost 4 bases and 12 bases, there was a span of 23 bases. The CDR3 spans 14 residues. Germline V gene data show CDR1 as SGDLS and CDR2 as YYNGEE. The CDR3 loop is CASSHRGGLCATYF. CDR3 in DNA: TGTGCCAGCAGCCACAGGGGGGGGCTGTGCGCGACGTACTTC.

This clonotype was picked up a small number of times. A clone one base away is much larger, so this may be a read error. The chain links TRBV2 to TRBJ2-7, with D uncertain. Germline-derived CDR1 and CDR2 are SNHLY and FYNNEI. The CDR3 length is 13 residues. The CDR3 loop reads CASSPGSTQRQHF. The CDR3 DNA sequence: TGTGCCAGCAGTCCTGGGTCCACCCAGAGGCAGCACTTC.

In regard to this clonotype: At one boundary the junction diverges from the germline segment, which might be a read error. The CDR3 DNA is TGTGCCAGCAAGGGCCGGGGCCAGGGGAGCGACCACTTC. This encodes CASKGRGQGSDHF. The chain couples TRBV19 to TRBJ1-2, with D perhaps matching TRBD1 (6 bases). Looked up from germline, CDR1 is LNHDA and CDR2 is SQIVND (reference sequence). The CDR3 sequence is 13 residues long.

This clonotype was counted only a few times. The CDR3 DNA sequence: TGCAGTGCTAGGGGACTAGCGGCAACCTACAATGAGCAGTTCTTC. This sequence encodes CSARGLAATYNEQFF. This chain uses TRBV20-1 with TRBJ2-1, with 11 bases identical to TRBD2. V gave up 3 bases and J gave up 2 bases; unmatched junction bases: 3. In germline, CDR1 is DFQATT, CDR2 SNEGSKA (reference sequence). CDR3 length: 15 amino acids.

The gene calls are TRBV12-3 or TRBV12-4 and TRBJ1-1; no firm D call. Trimming cost V 5 bases and J 4 bases, with 8 bases left between them. CDR3 size: 12 residues. The CDR3 sequence: CASSNRGTEAFF. The DNA for the CDR3 is TGTGCCAGCAGTAACCGGGGCACTGAAGCTTTCTTT.

J is TRBJ2-3 and V is TRBV24-1; TRBD2 aligns across 10 bases. Germline V gene sequence: CDR1 KGHDR, CDR2 SFDVKD. The CDR3 spans 14 residues. The J segment lost 6 bases and the V segment lost 3 bases, leaving 2 bases of the junction unmatched. CDR3 sequence reads: CATSDGTSVDTQYF. CDR3 in DNA: TGTGCCACCAGTGATGGGACTAGCGTTGATACGCAGTATTTT.